The 8 T cell receptor beta chains given below trace back to one sample, sequenced in a study of blood T cell repertoires in COVID-19. TCRdb's copy holds only in-frame clones and misses some; the assay was immunoSEQ multiplex PCR. This sample yields 200,000 to 250,000 clones, of which 80% to 90% are seen a single time; about 10% belongs to the top ten. The specimen sequenced was peripheral blood. The receptors were sampled from a man aged 50-59 years with active or convalescent COVID-19.

The J gene is TRBJ2-5, the V gene TRBV5-1; D might be TRBD2 (6 bases). The CDR3 spans 15 residues. Germline CDR1 SGHRS, CDR2 YFSETQ. V was cut by 2 bases and J by 0 bases, with 11 bases left in between. CDR3 bases: TGCGCCAGCAGCTTAGGGCTAGCGAACCAAGAGACCCAGTACTTC. It encodes CASSLGLANQETQYF.

This chain uses TRBV2 with TRBJ1-2, with TRBD1 matching 10 bases. V trimming: 4 bases; J trimming: 9 bases; junction bases outside the gene matches: 2. The CDR3 totals 12 residues. Germline CDR1 is SNHLY and CDR2 is FYNNEI. The CDR3 loop reads CASSGQGASYTF. The CDR3 DNA reads as TGTGCCAGCAGTGGACAGGGGGCTAGCTACACCTTC.

The chain is built from TRBV5-6 and TRBJ1-2; 7 bases match TRBD1. Trimming removed 4 bases from V and 5 bases from J; junction bases left unmatched: 8. The CDR3 length is 14 residues. The germline gives CDR1 SGHDT, CDR2 YYEEEE. DNA of the CDR3: TGTGCCAGCAGCCGCTTGACAGGGTTTTATGGCTACACCTTC. The encoded protein is CASSRLTGFYGYTF.

This clone was detected only once. V gene TRBV7-8 combines with J gene TRBJ1-6, with 11 bases lining up with TRBD1. V was pared by 5 bases and J by 9 bases, with 12 bases of the junction left unmatched. The CDR3 covers 17 residues. Germline loops: CDR1 SGHVS, CDR2 FQNEAQ. CDR3 amino acids: CASSADLGQGGSSPLHF. CDR3 bases: TGTGCCAGCAGCGCGGACCTGGGACAGGGGGGCAGTTCACCCCTCCACTTT.

This clone was counted ten times or more. The CDR3 DNA is TGTGCCAGCAGCTCCCCGCAACAGAACACCGGGGAGCTGTTTTTT. This sequence encodes CASSSPQQNTGELFF. The V gene is TRBV7-9, the J gene TRBJ2-2; D gene ambiguous. V lost 4 bases and J 1 base, leaving 10 bases between the germline ends. Germline assignment: CDR1 SEHNR and CDR2 FQNEAQ (reference sequence). The length of the CDR3 is 15 residues.

This chain links TRBV12-5 with TRBJ1-1; perhaps TRBD1 as D (6 bases). The CDR3 loop spans 17 amino acids. The V end was cut by 0 bases, the J end by 1 base, with 15 bases between. Germline CDR1 is LGHNT and CDR2 is FRNRAP. In DNA, the CDR3 is TGTGCTAGTGGTTTGGTGACCGCCGGGACAACGAACACTGAAGCTTTCTTT. Translated, it gives CASGLVTAGTTNTEAFF.

The chain employs TRBV6-5 and TRBJ2-1; 11 nucleotides agree with TRBD1. Germline trimming cut 2 bases from V and 3 bases from J; bases unmatched to any gene: 0. Germline lookup yields CDR1 MNHEY and CDR2 SVGAGI. The CDR3 covers 15 residues. CDR3 bases: TGTGCCAGCAGTTACGGGACAGGGGGCTACAATGAGCAGTTCTTC. It is translated as CASSYGTGGYNEQFF.

The chain recombines TRBV4-1 with TRBJ1-2; tentative D call: TRBD1 (6 bases). The CDR3 totals 20 residues. In germline, CDR1 is MGHRA, CDR2 YSYEKL. Trimming pared 1 base from V and 4 bases from J, leaving 28 bases between. The CDR3 region has the DNA TGCGCCAGCAGCCAAGTTTACTCCGGGACACGCAGACCTTATCGCTATGGCTACACCTTC. This translates into CASSQVYSGTRRPYRYGYTF.